These T cell receptor beta chains were read from a single sample in a study of T cells after yellow fever vaccination. TCRdb re-called the 5' RACE reads with MiXCR, one entry per CDR3 protein. The table records approximately 550,000 distinct CDR3 sequences, 13% of them present only once. Sample: PBMCs, taken on the day of the yellow fever booster vaccination. The receptors come from a man aged 25-45 years who received the YFV17D yellow fever vaccine. Each CDR3 is given without its conserved first and last residue. Each record gives: D gene, clone size, J gene, V gene, CDR3 protein. A D gene is named only where the DNA matches it firmly. Rows may omit the clone size; those that give it use once, few, many or a size class.

D: -; size: -; J: TRBJ2-7; V: TRBV18; CDR3: ASSPAGVEQY
D: -; size: few; J: TRBJ2-1; V: TRBV18; CDR3: ASSPRQGSSAGVGEQF
D: -; size: -; J: TRBJ1-1; V: TRBV20-1; CDR3: SAKPGGTEAF
D: -; size: few; J: TRBJ1-1; V: TRBV6-2/TRBV6-3; CDR3: ASSYFYGAEAF
D: -; size: -; J: TRBJ2-1; V: TRBV6-5; CDR3: ASSRWGEQF
D: -; size: -; J: TRBJ1-5; V: TRBV18; CDR3: ASSPLPGPQPQH
D: TRBD1; size: -; J: TRBJ2-3; V: TRBV14; CDR3: ASSRRTGITDTQY
D: -; size: few; J: TRBJ2-1; V: TRBV20-1; CDR3: SGHRTPHNEQF
D: -; size: few; J: TRBJ2-3; V: TRBV7-2; CDR3: ASSLLGQLTDTQY
D: TRBD2; size: few; J: TRBJ2-1; V: TRBV6-2/TRBV6-3; CDR3: ASTLAGIGEQF
D: -; size: -; J: TRBJ2-1; V: TRBV5-4; CDR3: ASSSVLAGTNEQF
D: -; size: -; J: TRBJ2-7; V: TRBV6-6; CDR3: ASRSTGSYVQY
D: -; size: few; J: TRBJ2-2; V: TRBV4-1; CDR3: ASSHPGLGTGELF
D: -; size: few; J: TRBJ2-1; V: TRBV19; CDR3: ASSITPSSYNEQF
D: -; size: many; J: TRBJ2-5; V: TRBV12-3/TRBV12-4; CDR3: ASSFGRGRVQETQY
D: TRBD2; size: -; J: TRBJ2-1; V: TRBV12-3/TRBV12-4; CDR3: ASSAGLGTSGFNEQF
D: TRBD2; size: -; J: TRBJ2-3; V: TRBV5-6; CDR3: ASSSRLAGNTQY
D: -; size: -; J: TRBJ1-4; V: TRBV21-1; CDR3: AILRQTEKLF
D: TRBD1; size: -; J: TRBJ2-1; V: TRBV29-1; CDR3: SVRQGLNEQF
D: -; size: many; J: TRBJ2-1; V: TRBV12-3/TRBV12-4; CDR3: ASSFGRPGEQF
D: -; size: few; J: TRBJ2-5; V: TRBV5-1; CDR3: ASSPLAEQETQY
D: -; size: few; J: TRBJ1-2; V: TRBV7-2; CDR3: ASSLADRKVGGYT
D: -; size: many; J: TRBJ1-5; V: TRBV7-9; CDR3: ASSAGGEFQPQH
D: TRBD2; size: -; J: TRBJ2-1; V: TRBV24-1; CDR3: ATSGLLAGRNEQF
D: TRBD2; size: -; J: TRBJ2-5; V: TRBV29-1; CDR3: SVAPAGGLTQY
D: -; size: -; J: TRBJ2-1; V: TRBV10-1; CDR3: ASSDQSEQF
D: TRBD1; size: few; J: TRBJ2-2; V: TRBV11-2; CDR3: ASTQVRAGGNTGELF
D: -; size: -; J: TRBJ2-1; V: TRBV18; CDR3: ASSPKHEQF
D: TRBD2; size: few; J: TRBJ2-3; V: TRBV7-9; CDR3: ASSPGASGRTDTQY
D: -; size: -; J: TRBJ2-5; V: TRBV28; CDR3: ASSFGWSRAGDIETQY
D: TRBD2; size: few; J: TRBJ2-5; V: TRBV4-2; CDR3: ASSQDWLAGGLQETQY
D: -; size: few; J: TRBJ1-1; V: TRBV7-2; CDR3: ASRHSTEAF